Shown below are 5 T cell receptor beta chains from a single sample sequenced in a study of blood T cell repertoires in COVID-19. Repertoires were generated with immunoSEQ multiplex PCR, while TCRdb's copy carries only in-frame clones and drops some. The profile shows approximately 360,000 clones, 89% of them singletons. The sequencing sample was made of peripheral blood. The source is a man aged 35 to 55 with acute or convalescent COVID-19.

This rearrangement joins TRBV5-1 to TRBJ2-2; D unclear. Trimming removed 3 bases from V and 3 bases from J, with 9 bases in between. CDR3 length: 14 residues. Germline CDR1 is SGHRS and CDR2 is YFSETQ. CDR3 sequence (DNA): TGCGCCAGCAGCTGGGCCCCGGACACCGGGGAGCTGTTTTTT. Residues: CASSWAPDTGELFF.

The chain joins TRBV10-3 to TRBJ2-7; TRBD2 might be the D (7 bases). Germline-derived CDR1 and CDR2 are ENHRY and SYGVKD. Trimming took off 2 bases at V and 5 bases at J, with 16 bases between the two ends. The length of the CDR3 is 15 residues. CDR3 loop: CAISEAVGGANEQYF. In nucleotides, the CDR3 is TGTGCCATCAGTGAGGCCGTAGGGGGGGCCAACGAGCAGTACTTC.

The chain couples TRBV10-3 to TRBJ1-1, with a possible D match to TRBD1 (6 bases). Trimming stripped 2 bases from V and 4 bases from J, with 20 bases between. The V gene's germline CDR1 is ENHRY and CDR2 SYGVKD. The CDR3 has 17 residues. Here the CDR3 reads CAISENSGGAVGTEAFF. The CDR3 DNA follows: TGTGCCATCAGTGAGAATTCGGGGGGCGCGGTGGGCACTGAAGCTTTCTTT.

The rearrangement uses TRBV6-6 and TRBJ1-1; D call uncertain. The length of the CDR3 is 15 residues. V was clipped by 7 bases and J by 0 bases, with 15 bases between them. From germline, CDR1 is MNHNY and CDR2 SVGAGI (reference sequence). The CDR3 DNA sequence: TGTGCCAGCATCGACACGTTACAGATGAACACTGAAGCTTTCTTT. As protein: CASIDTLQMNTEAFF.

The V and J genes are TRBV2 and TRBJ2-1, with D perhaps TRBD1 (5 bases). V was pared by 3 bases and J by 5 bases, with 11 bases between. CDR1 and CDR2 (germline): SNHLY, FYNNEI. The CDR3 totals 14 residues. CDR3 nucleotides: TGTGCCAGCAGTGATTGGGGCACAAACAATGAGCAGTTCTTC. Its translation is CASSDWGTNNEQFF.